These 10 T cell receptor beta chains were all obtained from the same sample, sequenced in a study of spatial heterogeneity in lung cancer. Time point noted: sample taken at primary tumor resection. Their antigen targets remain unknown. TCRdb ran MiXCR on the 5' RACE reads and lists one entry per CDR3 protein. The data hold 9,900 or so distinct CDR3 sequences, with approximately 12% observed a single time. Findings and limits, study-wide: Mutation tallies in tumors tracked expanded intratumoral alpha and beta TCR counts.

This specimen was lung tumor tissue, taken at surgery. Every receptor here comes from a male donor with early-stage non-small cell lung cancer.

In its sample, this clonotype is medium-sized (0.01 to 0.1%). This beta chain represents an off-target read in a library built for alpha chains; its size is of limited meaning. CDR3 nucleotides: TGTGCCATCAGTGAAAGTAGCGGGAGGGCTCAAGAGACCCAGTACTTC. It translates to CAISESSGRAQETQYF. V is TRBV10-3 and J is TRBJ2-5; 11 bases map to TRBD2. The CDR3 runs 16 residues. Germline assignment: CDR1 ENHRY and CDR2 SYGVKD. J was trimmed by 2 bases and V by 3 bases; bases with no gene match: 5.

The sample holds a few counts of this clonotype. This beta chain is off target for a library built for alpha chains, so its abundance means little. This chain uses TRBV7-2 with TRBJ1-3; possibly TRBD1 for D (5 bases). The CDR3 totals 15 residues. The germline V and J ends were trimmed by 3 bases and 1 base, with 10 bases remaining between them. Germline V gene sequence: CDR1 SGHTA, CDR2 FQGNSA. The CDR3 is CASSLTVGSGNTIYF. As DNA, the CDR3 is TGTGCCAGCAGCTTGACAGTAGGGTCTGGAAACACCATATATTTT.

This clonotype has at least ten counts. Since the library was made to target alpha chains, this beta chain is a stray read and its abundance is not meaningful. The DNA for the CDR3 is TGTGCCAGCAGCCCCCGACAGGGGGCCTCGATAGTGAACACTGAAGCTTTCTTT. Translating gives CASSPRQGASIVNTEAFF. J is TRBJ1-1 and V is TRBV3-1; 10 nucleotides match TRBD1. The ends lost 4 bases at V and 0 bases at J; junction bases unmatched: 11. Germline V gene lookup returns CDR1 LGHDT and CDR2 YNNKEL (reference sequence). The CDR3 is 18 residues long.

This clonotype has ten or more counts. Since it is a stray read in a library aimed at alpha chains, this beta chain has a size that is not meaningful. The V and J genes are TRBV27 and TRBJ2-3; 8 positions agree with TRBD2. The germline V gene encodes CDR1 MNHEY and CDR2 SMNVEV (reference sequence). The length of the CDR3 is 14 residues. J was trimmed by 4 bases and V by 0 bases; bases with no gene match: 0. The CDR3 reads CASSLSREADTQYF. The CDR3, as DNA: TGTGCCAGCAGTTTATCGCGGGAGGCAGATACGCAGTATTTT.

In its sample, this clonotype was seen many times. This beta chain is a stray read from a library made for alpha chains; its abundance is not meaningful. J is TRBJ1-2 and V is TRBV20-1, with TRBD1 identical over 8 bases. V lost 4 bases and J lost 5; bases outside the gene matches: 9. Germline V gives CDR1 DFQATT, CDR2 SNEGSKA (reference sequence). The CDR3 consists of 14 residues. DNA for the CDR3: TGCAGTGCTACCCCGACAGGGGAGGGATATGGCTACACCTTC. Its protein product is CSATPTGEGYGYTF.

Many counts were recorded for this clonotype. Since it is a stray read in a library aimed at alpha chains, this beta chain has a size that is not meaningful. The chain has TRBV18 and TRBJ2-1, with TRBD2 identical over 8 bases. J lost 5 bases, V lost 6 bases, and 6 bases had no gene match. CDR1 is KGHSH, CDR2 LQKENI, per germline. This CDR3 is built from 14 residues. The CDR3 nucleotides read TGTGCCAGCTCCCGAGGTAGCGGGGACAATGAGCAGTTCTTC. Amino acid sequence: CASSRGSGDNEQFF.

This clonotype came up many times. For a library built for alpha chains, this beta chain is a stray read; little rests on its size. This chain links TRBV6-6 with TRBJ2-1; 7 bases fit TRBD1. The germline V gene has CDR1 MNHNY and CDR2 SVGAGI (reference sequence). There are 21 residues in the CDR3. V lost 6 bases and J lost 6; bases outside the gene matches: 29. The CDR3 region is CASSLAFLTGLKVFRINEQFF. For the CDR3, the DNA is TGTGCCAGCAGCCTCGCTTTCCTGACAGGGTTGAAGGTGTTCAGAATCAATGAGCAGTTCTTC.

This clonotype showed up many times. Found in a library prepared for alpha chains, this beta chain is an off-target read, and its abundance has little meaning. The gene calls are TRBV20-1 and TRBJ2-1; D perhaps matches TRBD2 (6 bases). The V gene lost 3 bases and the J gene lost 10 bases, with 10 bases spanning the gap. This CDR3 is 11 amino acids long. Looked up from germline, CDR1 is DFQATT and CDR2 is SNEGSKA (reference sequence). CDR3 residues: CSASGTLEQFF. In nucleotides, the CDR3 is TGCAGTGCTAGCGGGACTCTCGAGCAGTTCTTC.

This clonotype counts as medium-sized. The library was built for alpha chains, so this beta chain is an off-target read and its size means little. The V and J genes are TRBV7-8 and TRBJ2-5; D uncertain. Per the germline V gene, CDR1 is SGHVS and CDR2 is FQNEAQ. The CDR3 runs to 13 residues. Deletions cut 1 base from V and 3 bases from J, with 6 bases between. DNA for the CDR3: TGTGCCAGCAGCTTAGGGCTGAAAGAGACCCAGTACTTC. This translates into CASSLGLKETQYF.

This clonotype was observed many times. A library prepared for alpha chains yielded this beta chain as an off-target read; its size is of little meaning. The chain has TRBV5-1 and TRBJ1-4; 9 nucleotides align to TRBD1. V lost 4 bases and J lost 8; bases outside the gene matches: 9. There are 15 residues in the CDR3. CDR1 and CDR2 (germline): SGHRS, YFSETQ. Here the CDR3 reads CASSDIQGAGEKLFF. The DNA of the CDR3 is TGCGCCAGCAGCGATATACAGGGGGCAGGGGAAAAACTGTTTTTT.